This is a list of T cell receptor beta chains from one sample in a study of long-term antiretroviral therapy in people with HIV. Here immunoSEQ multiplex PCR was the method, and the copy in TCRdb shows in-frame clones only, minus some. The data hold more than 25,000 clones, with roughly three quarters observed a single time. The specimen was unsorted PBMCs, collected 2.1 years after starting antiretroviral therapy. Receptor source: a man aged 25-45 years with HIV. CDR3s include the opening cysteine and the closing phenylalanine or tryptophan. A D gene is named only where the DNA matches it firmly. Size tells how often a clone was seen (once, few, many) or the class of an expanded clone, and some rows leave it out.

J gene | clone size | D gene | V gene | CDR3 protein | CDR3 DNA
TRBJ2-7 | . | TRBD1 | TRBV5-4 | CASSIGTGPSYEQYF | TGTGCCAGCAGCATTGGGACAGGACCGTCCTACGAGCAGTACTTC
TRBJ2-7 | few | . | TRBV4-1 | CASSQQGLAYEQYF | TGCGCCAGCAGCCAACAGGGACTCGCCTACGAGCAGTACTTC
TRBJ2-2 | . | . | TRBV5-4 | CASGFLDLHTGELFF | TGTGCCAGCGGCTTCTTGGACCTCCACACCGGGGAGCTGTTTTTT
TRBJ2-4 | . | TRBD1 | TRBV23-1 | CASSRTGEWAKNIQYF | TGCGCCAGCAGTCGAACAGGGGAGTGGGCCAAAAACATTCAGTACTTC
TRBJ1-1 | . | TRBD1 | TRBV4-1 | CASSLQGVNTEAFF | TGCGCCAGCAGCCTACAGGGGGTGAACACTGAAGCTTTCTTT
TRBJ1-5 | . | TRBD1 | TRBV19 | CASSVSGTGGSRDQPQHF | TGTGCCAGTAGTGTCTCCGGGACAGGGGGATCTAGGGATCAGCCCCAGCATTTT
TRBJ2-3 | . | TRBD2 | TRBV25-1 | CASSEGTSGRADTQYF | TGTGCCAGCAGTGAAGGGACTAGCGGGAGGGCAGATACGCAGTATTTT
TRBJ1-2 | . | TRBD1 | TRBV30 | CAWSGLTGFGYTF | TGTGCCTGGAGTGGACTGACAGGGTTTGGCTACACCTTC
TRBJ2-5 | . | TRBD2 | TRBV11-3 | CASSPGGAETQYF | TGTGCCAGCAGCCCCGGGGGGGCGGAGACCCAGTACTTC
TRBJ2-7 | . | TRBD1 | TRBV30 | CAWSTQGQGISYEQYF | TGTGCCTGGAGTACCCAGGGACAGGGCATCTCCTACGAGCAGTACTTC
TRBJ2-3 | . | . | TRBV18 | CASSLGPLKKHTQYF | TGTGCCAGCTCACTGGGGCCGCTCAAGAAACATACGCAGTATTTT
TRBJ1-1 | . | . | TRBV29-1 | CSVTVGAWTEAFF | TGCAGCGTCACTGTGGGCGCTTGGACTGAAGCTTTCTTT
TRBJ2-7 | . | TRBD2 | TRBV19 | CASSSERGPGQNEQYF | TGTGCCAGTAGCTCGGAGCGGGGCCCAGGGCAAAACGAGCAGTACTTC
TRBJ2-5 | . | . | TRBV13 | CASSSRVVTQETQYF | TGTGCCAGCAGCTCAAGAGTGGTGACACAAGAGACCCAGTACTTC
TRBJ1-5 | few | . | TRBV7-2 | CASSLGLRDGQPQHF | TGTGCCAGCAGCTTAGGTTTAAGGGACGGGCAGCCCCAGCATTTT
TRBJ1-1 | . | . | TRBV28 | CASFAGLNTEAFF | TGTGCCAGTTTCGCGGGTCTGAACACTGAAGCTTTCTTT
TRBJ2-7 | . | TRBD1 | TRBV6-5 | CASSQGTRGLGEQYF | TGTGCCAGCAGTCAAGGGACCAGGGGGCTTGGGGAGCAGTACTTC
TRBJ2-7 | few | . | TRBV10-1 | CASSEVSGISYEQYF | TGCGCCAGCAGTGAGGTTAGCGGTATCTCCTACGAGCAGTACTTC
TRBJ2-1 | . | . | TRBV5-8 | CASSIPGASSYNEQFF | TGTGCCAGCAGCATCCCGGGGGCCAGCTCCTACAATGAGCAGTTCTTC
TRBJ2-3 | . | TRBD1 | TRBV4-2 | CASSQASGQGASDTQYF | TGTGCCAGCAGCCAAGCATCCGGGCAGGGGGCATCGGATACGCAGTATTTT
TRBJ2-7 | . | . | TRBV10-3 | CAISESGYEQYF | TGTGCCATCAGTGAGTCCGGCTACGAGCAGTACTTC
TRBJ2-6 | . | . | TRBV28 | CASSAVWGGRAGANVLTF | TGTGCCAGCAGCGCAGTCTGGGGGGGGCGGGCTGGGGCCAACGTCCTGACTTTC
TRBJ2-7 | . | TRBD2 | TRBV4-1 | CASSQVVAGESEQYF | TGCGCCAGCAGCCAAGTAGTAGCGGGAGAAAGCGAGCAGTACTTC
TRBJ2-1 | . | . | TRBV7-9 | CASSLVGVSYNEQFF | TGTGCCAGCAGCTTAGTAGGAGTTTCCTACAATGAGCAGTTCTTC
TRBJ1-5 | few | . | TRBV7-2 | CASSSTGQPQHF | TGTGCCAGCAGCTCAACTGGTCAGCCCCAGCATTTT
TRBJ2-7 | few | . | TRBV5-4 | CASSGGGELKYEQYF | TGTGCCAGCAGTGGGGGAGGAGAACTGAAGTACGAGCAGTACTTC
TRBJ1-1 | . | TRBD1 | TRBV29-1 | CSVTGRRNTEAFF | TGCAGCGTGACAGGGAGGCGGAACACTGAAGCTTTCTTT
TRBJ2-1 | . | . | TRBV6-4 | CASSRGGMGDNEQFF | TGTGCCAGCAGTCGGGGCGGGATGGGAGACAATGAGCAGTTCTTC